Given below is one T cell receptor (beta chain) in context. Using a J-beta primer mix together with a sample-barcoded 5' primer, a second PCR was run for 7 to 11 cycles. Each CDR3 protein gets one entry after TCRdb re-called the 5' RACE reads with MiXCR. Here the sample spans 1.5 million to 2 million distinct CDR3 sequences, under 30% being singletons. The data derive from a study of blood T cells in healthy people across ages. The sequenced sample was blood. The clonotype comes from a young woman in good health.

The chain's CDR3 is CASSRTQSAEAFF. CDR3 in DNA: TGTGCCAGCTCCCGAACCCAGTCAGCTGAAGCTTTCTTT. This chain links TRBV18 with TRBJ1-1; D gene uncertain. V shed 6 bases and J shed 6 bases, with 14 bases lying between them. Germline loops: CDR1 KGHSH, CDR2 LQKENI. The CDR3 length is 13 residues.